This TCR beta chain was sequenced for a study of blood T cells in healthy people across ages. Through a sample-barcoded 5' primer and a J-beta primer mix, a second PCR was run for roughly 6 to 12 cycles. Each TCR beta cDNA got a 12-nucleotide random molecular identifier. One entry per CDR3 protein results from TCRdb running MiXCR on the 5' RACE reads. The sample shows under 1,000,000 distinct CDR3 sequences, about half of them seen only once. This clonotype was found many times. This CDR3 region has 15 residues. V shed 5 bases, J shed 0 bases, and the junction held 4 bases outside the gene matches. Sequencing was done on a sample of blood. This receptor was identified in a man of 80 years or more in good health. The gene calls are TRBV12-3 or TRBV12-4 and TRBJ2-7; TRBD1 agrees at 10 bases. CDR3 sequence: CASSLDRGYSYEQYF. The DNA for the CDR3 is TGTGCCAGCAGTCTGGACAGGGGGTACTCCTACGAGCAGTACTTC.